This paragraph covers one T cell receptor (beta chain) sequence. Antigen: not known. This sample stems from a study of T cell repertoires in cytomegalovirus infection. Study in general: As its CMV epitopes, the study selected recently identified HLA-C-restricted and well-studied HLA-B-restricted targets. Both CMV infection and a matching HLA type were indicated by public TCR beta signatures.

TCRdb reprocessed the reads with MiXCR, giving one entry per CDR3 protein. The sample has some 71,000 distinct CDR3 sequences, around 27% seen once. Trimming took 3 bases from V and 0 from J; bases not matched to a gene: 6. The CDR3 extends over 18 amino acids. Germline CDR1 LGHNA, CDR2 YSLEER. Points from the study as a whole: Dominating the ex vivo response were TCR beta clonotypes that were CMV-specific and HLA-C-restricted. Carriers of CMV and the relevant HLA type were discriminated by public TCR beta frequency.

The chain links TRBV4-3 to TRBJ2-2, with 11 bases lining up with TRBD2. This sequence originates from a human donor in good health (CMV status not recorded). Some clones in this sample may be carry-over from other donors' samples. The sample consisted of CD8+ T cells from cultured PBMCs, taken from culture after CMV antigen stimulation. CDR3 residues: CASSHLLAGAANTGELFF. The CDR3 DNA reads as TGCGCCAGCAGCCACCTACTAGCGGGGGCGGCGAACACCGGGGAGCTGTTTTTT.